Below, one T cell receptor beta chain is given with its context. As yet, its antigen is unknown. These data are taken from a study of shared clonotypes between healthy human individuals. Across the whole study: Researchers assigned three CD4 naive, three CD4 memory, two CD8 naive and one CD8 memory plate to each donor. Findings and limits, study-wide: Sampling included only blood; tissue repertoires likely differ.

Germline loops: CDR1 MDHEN, CDR2 SYDVKM. The CDR3 consists of 12 residues. With 3 bases removed from V and 6 bases from J, the gap between germline ends came to 6 bases. Authors' processing steps: Filtering differed for immunoSEQ, which gave only junction sequences without quality scores. Generated by immunoSEQ multiplex PCR, the TCRdb table keeps only in-frame clones and is missing some. The DNA gave D and trimming, while V, J and clone size come from that table. The sample consists of around 600,000 clones, 90% to 95% of them appearing once. Naive CD8 populations comprised CD45RO-negative cells positively selected for CCR7, excluding terminally differentiated effector memory CD45RA+ cells.

This chain uses TRBV28 with TRBJ2-1; no clear D. The origin of this receptor is a woman aged 25 to 39 in good health. The material sequenced was naive CD8+ T cells sorted from blood. The CDR3 nucleotides are TGTGCCAGCAGTTTCCGACGCAATGAGCAGTTCTTC. Amino acids: CASSFRRNEQFF.